Sequencing of this TCR beta chain was carried out in a study of chemoradiotherapy in HPV16-positive cancers. The germline V gene encodes CDR1 SGHTA and CDR2 FQGNSA. The length of the CDR3 is 15 residues. V shed 1 base and J shed 6 bases, with 13 bases lying between them. Sequencing used immunoSEQ multiplex PCR; TCRdb keeps in-frame clones, though not all of them. The table shows about 12,000 clones, with over 75% occurring only once. The chain uses TRBV7-2 and TRBJ2-1; D remains unclear. Specimen collection occurred from a patient who underwent chemoradiotherapy. This receptor was taken from a human donor with HPV-associated anogenital cancer. The CDR3 sequence is CASSLVGRSSNEQFF. The CDR3, as DNA: TGTGCCAGCAGCTTAGTTGGCAGGTCGTCCAATGAGCAGTTCTTC.